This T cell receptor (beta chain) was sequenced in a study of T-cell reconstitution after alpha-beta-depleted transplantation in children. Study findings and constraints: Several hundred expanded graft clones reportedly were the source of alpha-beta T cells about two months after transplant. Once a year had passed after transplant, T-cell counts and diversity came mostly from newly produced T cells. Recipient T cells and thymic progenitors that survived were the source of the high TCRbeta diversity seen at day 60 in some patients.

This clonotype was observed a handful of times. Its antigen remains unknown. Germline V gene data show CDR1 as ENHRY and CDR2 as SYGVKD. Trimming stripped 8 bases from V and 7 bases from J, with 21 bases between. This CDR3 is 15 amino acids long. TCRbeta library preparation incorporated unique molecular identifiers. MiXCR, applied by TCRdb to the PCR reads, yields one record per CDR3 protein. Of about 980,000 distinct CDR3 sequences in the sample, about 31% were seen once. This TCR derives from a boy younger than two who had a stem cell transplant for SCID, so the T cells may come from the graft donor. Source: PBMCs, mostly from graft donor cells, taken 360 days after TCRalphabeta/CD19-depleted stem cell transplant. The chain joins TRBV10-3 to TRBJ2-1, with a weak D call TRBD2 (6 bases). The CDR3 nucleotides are TGTGCCATCCAAGCGGCGCGGAAAGGAGGGAATGAGCAGTTCTTC. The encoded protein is CAIQAARKGGNEQFF.